Listed here are 5 T cell receptor beta chains from one sample, sequenced in a study of OX40 agonist ivuxolimab in advanced cancers. Assay used: immunoSEQ multiplex PCR; TCRdb lists only in-frame clones, some missing. The table shows more than 65,000 clones, with about 88% occurring only once. The sequences come from CD4+ or CD8+ T cells sorted from blood, collected in a trial of the OX40 agonist ivuxolimab. The receptor source for this set is an adult with an advanced solid tumor such as melanoma, head and neck, liver or kidney cancer.

V and J are TRBV14 and TRBJ1-2; no definite D call. V was shortened by 0 bases and J by 7 bases, with 21 bases between the two germline ends. The CDR3 covers 17 residues. The germline gives CDR1 SGHDN, CDR2 FVKESK. The CDR3 sequence: CASSQDSNWQAVGGYTF. CDR3 bases: TGTGCCAGCAGCCAAGATTCGAATTGGCAGGCCGTGGGTGGCTACACCTTC.

The chain joins TRBV19 to TRBJ2-1; D is uncertain. With 3 bases removed from V and 2 bases from J, the gap between germline ends came to 11 bases. From germline, CDR1 is LNHDA and CDR2 SQIVND (reference sequence). The CDR3 contains 15 residues. The CDR3 here is CASSIAEYPYNEQFF. CDR3 nucleotides: TGTGCCAGTAGTATTGCAGAGTATCCCTACAATGAGCAGTTCTTC.

The sample holds a few counts of this clone. The V gene is TRBV7-9, the J gene TRBJ1-2; D not resolved. The CDR3 length is 14 residues. Between the trimmed V and J ends, which lost 1 base and 2 bases, there was a span of 8 bases. Germline values: CDR1 SEHNR, CDR2 FQNEAQ (reference sequence). The CDR3 bases are TGTGCCAGCAGCTTAGGACCGGTAAACTATGGCTACACCTTC. Translated, it gives CASSLGPVNYGYTF.

J is TRBJ2-1 and V is TRBV9; 14 bases match TRBD2. Germline values: CDR1 SGDLS, CDR2 YYNGEE. The ends lost 3 bases at V and 3 bases at J; junction bases unmatched: 5. This CDR3 has 17 amino acids. DNA for the CDR3: TGTGCCAGCAGCGGGACTAGCGGGGGGCCCAACTACAATGAGCAGTTCTTC. This translates into CASSGTSGGPNYNEQFF.

The chain recombines TRBV6-5 with TRBJ1-2; no definite D call. CDR3 length: 13 residues. Germline CDR1 MNHEY, CDR2 SVGAGI. V lost 7 bases to trimming and J lost 4 bases, with 13 bases between them. This chain's CDR3 is CASIPGMPYGYTF. CDR3 DNA: TGTGCCAGCATACCCGGGATGCCCTATGGCTACACCTTC.